Sequencing of this T cell receptor (beta chain) was carried out in a study of T-cell memory formation after mild COVID-19. Broader study findings: CD4/CD8 balance held among clones contracting day 15 to 85, and later expanders leaned CD4+. That cross-reactive memory joined was suggested by some responding clones appearing in pre-infection memory.

This clonotype was counted many times. Antigen specificity is unknown. Germline V gene data show CDR1 as LGHNA and CDR2 as YNFKEQ. CDR3 length: 16 amino acids. V dropped 3 bases and J dropped 6 bases, with 17 bases sitting between them. Each CDR3 protein gets one entry after TCRdb re-called the 5' RACE reads with MiXCR. The table has around 440,000 distinct CDR3 sequences, approximately 18% seen once. This clonotype was sampled from an adult woman who had mild COVID-19 (a few samples of this study predate the infection). Cell type and time point are not known. The material sequenced was PBMCs or a T cell subset sorted from them (not recorded which). The rearrangement uses TRBV4-2 and TRBJ1-4; D perhaps matches TRBD1 (6 bases). CDR3 DNA sequence: TGTGCCAGCAGCCAGACAACAGGGAAAGGGGATGAAAAACTGTTTTTT. Protein product: CASSQTTGKGDEKLFF.